This record covers a single TCR beta chain. Its antigen is unidentified. The sample belongs to a study of T cell repertoires in cytomegalovirus infection. About the research overall: Based on public TCR beta signatures, there were indications of CMV infection and of a matching HLA type. General study points: The response measured ex vivo was dominated by TCR beta clonotypes (HLA-C-restricted and CMV-specific). Using cumulative public TCR beta family frequency, the authors identified those who carried CMV together with the relevant HLA.

Trimming pared 1 base from V and 4 bases from J, leaving 16 bases between. This CDR3 spans 16 amino acids. CDR1 is MNHGY and CDR2 is SAAAGT in the germline V gene. TCRdb re-called the reads with MiXCR, one entry per CDR3 protein. This sample has over 45,000 distinct CDR3 sequences, with around 18% found just once. The receptor comes from a human donor in good health (CMV status not recorded). Some clones in this sample may be carry-over from other donors' samples. Specimen: CD8+ T cells from cultured PBMCs, collected from culture after CMV antigen stimulation. The V call is TRBV6-8, the J call TRBJ1-1; no clear D gene. The CDR3 protein is CASSYWGRKVGTEAFF. CDR3 nucleotides: TGTGCCAGCAGTTACTGGGGTCGTAAAGTCGGCACTGAAGCTTTCTTT.